This T cell receptor beta chain is from a study of PD-L1 blockade in urothelial cancer. In the study overall: Patients' prior chemotherapy regimens numbered 0 to 3. Once treatment had started, blood was analyzed at 3 weeks (second dose) and again at 6 weeks. T cells numbered a median of about 150,000 in the blood samples.

The CDR3 is 16 amino acids. With 4 bases clipped from V and 0 bases from J, the junction kept 9 bases outside the gene matches. Germline V CDR1 and CDR2: SGDLS, YYNGEE. Spiking each PCR with synthetic TCR analog templates was performed. TCRdb's table, derived via immunoSEQ multiplex PCR, lists solely in-frame clones and lacks some. Here the sample spans 30,000 to 40,000 clones, 82% being singletons. Time point defined: pretreatment peripheral blood. The specimen comprised PBMCs, sampled around atezolizumab (anti-PD-L1) treatment. This receptor was identified in a man aged 55 to 70 with urothelial cancer. V usage is TRBV9 and J usage is TRBJ1-2, with 7 bases aligning to TRBD1. CDR3 coding DNA: TGTGCCAGCAGCCCCCGGGACAGCTATACTAACTATGGCTACACCTTC. This encodes CASSPRDSYTNYGYTF.